Each of the 29 T cell receptor beta chains below was sequenced from the same sample in a study of regulatory T cells. General study points: Hydrophobic residues at CDR3 positions 6 and 7 were enriched in conventional CD4+ T cells of CD3G-deficient patients.

For these TCRs, the target antigens are not known. Amplification used 52 TRBV primers and 13 TRBJ primers. The table came from immunoSEQ multiplex PCR; TCRdb's copy has only in-frame clones and leaves some out. The sample holds 30,000 to 40,000 clones, 85% to 95% seen once. The sequencing input was conventional CD4+ T cells sorted from blood. The receptors come from a child aged 2 to 9 with CD3G deficiency.

This chain uses TRBV10-3 with TRBJ2-2; no clear D. CDR3 length: 15 residues. Germline-derived CDR1 and CDR2 are ENHRY and SYGVKD. V was cut by 3 bases and J by 3 bases, with 11 bases left in between. The CDR3 region has the DNA TGTGCCATCAGTGATTCAGGCAGGCACACCGGGGAGCTGTTTTTT. Protein product: CAISDSGRHTGELFF.

The genes are TRBV9 and TRBJ2-7; the D is unclear. The CDR3 length is 13 residues. Trimming removed 2 bases at V and 6 bases at J, with 12 bases between. Germline V CDR1 and CDR2: SGDLS, YYNGEE. The CDR3, as DNA: TGTGCCAGCAGCGTGAGTAGTGAAAGCGAGCAGTACTTC. It codes for CASSVSSESEQYF.

The chain combines TRBV11-3 with TRBJ2-7; 12 nucleotides line up with TRBD2. Looked up from germline, CDR1 is SGHNT and CDR2 is YENEEA. The V and J ends lost 5 bases and 6 bases, in that order; junction bases with no gene match: 8. The CDR3 extends over 15 amino acids. The CDR3 region has the DNA TGTGCCAGCAGCCCTGGACTAGCGGGAACCCTCGAGCAGTACTTC. This sequence encodes CASSPGLAGTLEQYF.

This clone occurred once. The rearrangement uses TRBV6-1 and TRBJ1-1, with 11 bases identical to TRBD1. The CDR3 covers 17 residues. J was trimmed by 2 bases and V by 1 base; bases with no gene match: 6. Germline lookup yields CDR1 MNHNS and CDR2 SASEGT. The CDR3 DNA sequence: TGTGCCAGCAGTGAAGGGTGGACAGGGGGCGCAAACACTGAAGCTTTCTTT. This sequence encodes CASSEGWTGGANTEAFF.

The rearrangement links TRBV28 to TRBJ2-3; D is possibly TRBD2 (7 bases). The germline V gene has CDR1 MDHEN and CDR2 SYDVKM. Between the trimmed V and J ends, which lost 3 bases and 2 bases, there was a span of 12 bases. The CDR3 consists of 15 residues. CDR3 nucleotides: TGTGCCAGCAGTTTTTTGCGGGGGCCCACAGATACGCAGTATTTT. Amino acid sequence: CASSFLRGPTDTQYF. Full variable domain (rest looked up from reference TRBV28 and TRBJ2-3): DVKVTQSSRYLVKRTGEKVFLECVQDMDHENMFWYRQDPGLGLRLIYFSYDVKMKEKGDIPEGYSVSREKKERFSLILESASTNQTSMYLCASSFLRGPTDTQYFGPGTRLTVL.

This chain joins TRBV18 and TRBJ1-1; TRBD1 is a possible D gene (6 bases). The CDR3 has 13 residues. Germline V gives CDR1 KGHSH, CDR2 LQKENI. The ends were cut back, 6 bases at V and 9 bases at J, with 17 bases in the middle. The CDR3 DNA reads TGTGCCAGCTCGGTAGACAGGAGGGGACAAGCTTTCTTT. It encodes CASSVDRRGQAFF.

The genes are TRBV30 and TRBJ2-1; 7 bases are shared with TRBD2. V lost 0 bases and J lost 9; bases outside the gene matches: 11. CDR3 length equals 15 residues. Per the germline V gene, CDR1 is GTSNPN and CDR2 is SVGIG (reference sequence). The CDR3 region has the DNA TGTGCCTGGAGTGTAGGCTCTAGCGGAGCCGGTGAGCAGTTCTTC. It codes for CAWSVGSSGAGEQFF.

The chain carries TRBV11-3 and TRBJ2-1; no definite D call. Trimming cost V 0 bases and J 12 bases, with 12 bases left between them. The CDR3 contains 13 residues. Per the germline V gene, CDR1 is SGHNT and CDR2 is YENEEA. The CDR3 DNA is TGTGCCAGCAGCTTAGATGGCGATACGGGGCAGTTCTTC. Its protein is CASSLDGDTGQFF.

The chain carries TRBV7-9 and TRBJ1-1; D is possibly TRBD1 (6 bases). The CDR3 contains 14 residues. Germline assignment: CDR1 SEHNR and CDR2 FQNEAQ (reference sequence). Trimming took off 5 bases at V and 0 bases at J, with 10 bases between the two ends. The CDR3 here is CASSPQGMNTEAFF. The CDR3 region has the DNA TGTGCCAGCAGCCCACAGGGAATGAACACTGAAGCTTTCTTT.

The rearrangement uses TRBV6-1 and TRBJ1-4, with no clear D. Trimming cost V 7 bases and J 4 bases, with 10 bases left between them. CDR1 and CDR2 from the germline V gene are MNHNS and SASEGT. The CDR3 has 13 amino acids. This chain's CDR3 is CASKRVFNEKLFF. CDR3 nucleotides: TGTGCCAGCAAACGGGTATTTAATGAAAAACTGTTTTTT.

The rearrangement links TRBV28 to TRBJ1-2; D remains unclear. Trimming took 3 bases from V and 0 from J, leaving 5 bases between them. CDR1 MDHEN and CDR2 SYDVKM come from the germline V gene. This CDR3 region has 13 residues. In nucleotides, the CDR3 is TGTGCCAGCAGTTTGGTGGCTAACTATGGCTACACCTTC. Protein product: CASSLVANYGYTF.

The V gene is TRBV19, the J gene TRBJ1-4, with no clear D. The germline V and J ends were trimmed by 5 bases and 4 bases, with 5 bases remaining between them. This CDR3 region has 12 residues. Germline CDR1 is LNHDA and CDR2 is SQIVND (reference sequence). The CDR3 here is CASSGDNEKLFF. The DNA of the CDR3 is TGTGCCAGTAGTGGCGATAATGAAAAACTGTTTTTT.

The rearrangement joins TRBV6-1 to TRBJ1-2; perhaps TRBD1 as D (6 bases). V was cut by 2 bases and J by 7 bases, with 11 bases left in between. Per germline, CDR1 MNHNS and CDR2 SASEGT. The CDR3 is made up of 13 amino acids. CDR3: CASSERDILGYTF. The CDR3, as DNA: TGTGCCAGCAGTGAACGGGACATCCTTGGCTACACCTTC.

The J gene is TRBJ1-5, the V gene TRBV28; D is uncertain. V was trimmed by 2 bases and J by 2 bases, leaving 7 bases between them. The CDR3 runs 14 residues. In germline, CDR1 is MDHEN, CDR2 SYDVKM. Here the CDR3 DNA reads TGTGCCAGCAGTTTAAGAGGAGGCAATCAGCCCCAGCATTTT. Amino acids: CASSLRGGNQPQHF.

V gene TRBV11-2 combines with J gene TRBJ1-1; D remains unclear. Germline V CDR1 and CDR2: SGHAT, FQNNGV. V dropped 1 base and J dropped 3 bases, with 9 bases sitting between them. The CDR3 loop spans 14 amino acids. CDR3 amino acids: CASSLGPKHTEAFF. For the CDR3, the DNA is TGTGCCAGCAGCTTAGGGCCCAAACACACTGAAGCTTTCTTT.

This chain joins TRBV10-3 and TRBJ2-7, with 10 bases matching TRBD2. The germline gives CDR1 ENHRY, CDR2 SYGVKD. The J segment lost 4 bases and the V segment lost 2 bases, leaving 5 bases of the junction unmatched. This CDR3 comprises 15 residues. In DNA form, the CDR3 reads TGTGCCATCAGTGAGGGAGCGGGAGGGACATACGAGCAGTACTTC. As protein: CAISEGAGGTYEQYF.

CDR3 sequence (DNA): TGTGCCAGCAGTTCAAGGGGCCACCATAATGAAAAACTGTTTTTT. This encodes CASSSRGHHNEKLFF. V is TRBV28 and J is TRBJ1-4; TRBD1 is a possible D gene (5 bases). CDR1 is MDHEN, CDR2 SYDVKM, per germline. This CDR3 is built from 15 residues. The V end lost 4 bases, the J end lost 4 bases, and 13 bases lay between the germline ends.

This clone appeared a single time. The rearrangement uses TRBV28 and TRBJ2-7; 9 bases map to TRBD2. V was pared by 5 bases and J by 7 bases, with 12 bases of the junction left unmatched. The CDR3 is made up of 15 amino acids. The germline gives CDR1 MDHEN, CDR2 SYDVKM. The CDR3 bases are TGTGCCAGCAGTCCCTCCGGGACCCTAGCGGGGGAGCAGTACTTC. Its protein product is CASSPSGTLAGEQYF.

The chain employs TRBV11-3 and TRBJ2-4; D remains ambiguous. The length of the CDR3 is 16 residues. V was clipped by 7 bases and J by 0 bases, with 16 bases between them. CDR1 SGHNT and CDR2 YENEEA come from the germline V gene. CDR3 DNA sequence: TGTGCCAGCATCCTCCCCCCCCTAGTAGCCAAAAACATTCAGTACTTC. It encodes CASILPPLVAKNIQYF.

The gene calls are TRBV18 and TRBJ2-1; a weak D match, TRBD1 (5 bases). Deletions cut 3 bases from V and 4 bases from J, with 10 bases between. The CDR3 runs 14 residues. Germline CDR1 reads KGHSH; CDR2 reads LQKENI. The CDR3 reads CASSPLAGYNEQFF. CDR3 nucleotides: TGTGCCAGCTCACCCCTCGCAGGGTACAATGAGCAGTTCTTC.

The rearrangement uses TRBV19 and TRBJ2-1; TRBD2 agrees at 7 bases. The CDR3 consists of 14 residues. The ends lost 6 bases at V and 6 bases at J; junction bases unmatched: 8. In germline, CDR1 is LNHDA, CDR2 SQIVND (reference sequence). The CDR3 region is CASRDPGLTNEQFF. The CDR3 DNA sequence: TGTGCCAGTAGAGATCCGGGACTAACCAATGAGCAGTTCTTC.

V usage is TRBV6-1 and J usage is TRBJ2-7, with TRBD2 identical over 11 bases. Unmatched junction bases numbered 7, after V lost 5 bases and J lost 4 bases. Germline V gene data show CDR1 as MNHNS and CDR2 as SASEGT. The CDR3 extends over 15 amino acids. The CDR3 sequence is CASSRIGTSGYEQYF. The CDR3 nucleotides read TGTGCCAGCAGTAGAATCGGGACTAGCGGTTACGAGCAGTACTTC.

This clone was recorded once. This rearrangement joins TRBV5-1 to TRBJ2-1, with D perhaps TRBD1 (6 bases). CDR3 length: 13 residues. V was shortened by 4 bases and J by 5 bases, with 10 bases between the two germline ends. Germline lookup yields CDR1 SGHRS and CDR2 YFSETQ. CDR3 in DNA: TGCGCCAGCAGCATCGGACAGAACAATGAGCAGTTCTTC. This sequence encodes CASSIGQNNEQFF.

This chain joins TRBV6-1 and TRBJ2-7; 9 bases are shared with TRBD1. V lost 4 bases to trimming and J lost 3 bases; unmatched junction nucleotides: 7. This CDR3 has 15 residues. CDR1 MNHNS and CDR2 SASEGT come from the germline V gene. The CDR3 nucleotides read TGTGCCAGCAGTGTGACAGGGGGAGGCTACTACGAGCAGTACTTC. It is translated as CASSVTGGGYYEQYF.

The chain couples TRBV28 to TRBJ2-2, with 9 bases fitting TRBD2. Germline V gene sequence: CDR1 MDHEN, CDR2 SYDVKM. This CDR3 has 16 amino acids. The junction had 7 bases not matched to a gene; V was cut back by 6 bases and J by 2 bases. The CDR3 reads CASRDTSGSNTGELFF. For the CDR3, the DNA is TGTGCCAGCAGAGATACTAGCGGGTCAAACACCGGGGAGCTGTTTTTT.

The V call is TRBV19, the J call TRBJ2-2; the D is unclear. V lost 3 bases and J 7 bases, leaving 15 bases between the germline ends. Germline-derived CDR1 and CDR2 are LNHDA and SQIVND (reference sequence). This CDR3 comprises 15 residues. The DNA for the CDR3 is TGTGCCAGTAGTATGCCGTGGCAGGCGAGCGGGGAGCTGTTTTTT. It encodes CASSMPWQASGELFF.

CDR3 nucleotides: TGTGCCAGCACTCAGGGACCTCGCTCTGGAAACACCATATATTTT. As protein: CASTQGPRSGNTIYF. The chain recombines TRBV6-1 with TRBJ1-3; possibly TRBD1 for D (5 bases). V was pared by 7 bases and J by 0 bases, with 13 bases between. The CDR3 totals 15 residues. Germline loops: CDR1 MNHNS, CDR2 SASEGT.

The chain uses TRBV6-1 and TRBJ2-2, with D tentatively TRBD1 (6 bases). Germline loops: CDR1 MNHNS, CDR2 SASEGT. The CDR3 contains 15 residues. Trimming stripped 6 bases from V and 2 bases from J, with 13 bases between. The CDR3: CASRWGLANTGELFF. The DNA for the CDR3 is TGTGCCAGCAGGTGGGGGCTAGCTAACACCGGGGAGCTGTTTTTT.

V is TRBV10-3 and J is TRBJ1-2; TRBD1 matches at 8 bases. V trimming: 4 bases; J trimming: 6 bases; junction bases outside the gene matches: 1. CDR3 length: 12 residues. The germline V gene encodes CDR1 ENHRY and CDR2 SYGVKD. CDR3 sequence: CAISATGDGYTF. The CDR3 nucleotides are TGTGCCATCAGTGCGACAGGGGATGGCTACACCTTC.